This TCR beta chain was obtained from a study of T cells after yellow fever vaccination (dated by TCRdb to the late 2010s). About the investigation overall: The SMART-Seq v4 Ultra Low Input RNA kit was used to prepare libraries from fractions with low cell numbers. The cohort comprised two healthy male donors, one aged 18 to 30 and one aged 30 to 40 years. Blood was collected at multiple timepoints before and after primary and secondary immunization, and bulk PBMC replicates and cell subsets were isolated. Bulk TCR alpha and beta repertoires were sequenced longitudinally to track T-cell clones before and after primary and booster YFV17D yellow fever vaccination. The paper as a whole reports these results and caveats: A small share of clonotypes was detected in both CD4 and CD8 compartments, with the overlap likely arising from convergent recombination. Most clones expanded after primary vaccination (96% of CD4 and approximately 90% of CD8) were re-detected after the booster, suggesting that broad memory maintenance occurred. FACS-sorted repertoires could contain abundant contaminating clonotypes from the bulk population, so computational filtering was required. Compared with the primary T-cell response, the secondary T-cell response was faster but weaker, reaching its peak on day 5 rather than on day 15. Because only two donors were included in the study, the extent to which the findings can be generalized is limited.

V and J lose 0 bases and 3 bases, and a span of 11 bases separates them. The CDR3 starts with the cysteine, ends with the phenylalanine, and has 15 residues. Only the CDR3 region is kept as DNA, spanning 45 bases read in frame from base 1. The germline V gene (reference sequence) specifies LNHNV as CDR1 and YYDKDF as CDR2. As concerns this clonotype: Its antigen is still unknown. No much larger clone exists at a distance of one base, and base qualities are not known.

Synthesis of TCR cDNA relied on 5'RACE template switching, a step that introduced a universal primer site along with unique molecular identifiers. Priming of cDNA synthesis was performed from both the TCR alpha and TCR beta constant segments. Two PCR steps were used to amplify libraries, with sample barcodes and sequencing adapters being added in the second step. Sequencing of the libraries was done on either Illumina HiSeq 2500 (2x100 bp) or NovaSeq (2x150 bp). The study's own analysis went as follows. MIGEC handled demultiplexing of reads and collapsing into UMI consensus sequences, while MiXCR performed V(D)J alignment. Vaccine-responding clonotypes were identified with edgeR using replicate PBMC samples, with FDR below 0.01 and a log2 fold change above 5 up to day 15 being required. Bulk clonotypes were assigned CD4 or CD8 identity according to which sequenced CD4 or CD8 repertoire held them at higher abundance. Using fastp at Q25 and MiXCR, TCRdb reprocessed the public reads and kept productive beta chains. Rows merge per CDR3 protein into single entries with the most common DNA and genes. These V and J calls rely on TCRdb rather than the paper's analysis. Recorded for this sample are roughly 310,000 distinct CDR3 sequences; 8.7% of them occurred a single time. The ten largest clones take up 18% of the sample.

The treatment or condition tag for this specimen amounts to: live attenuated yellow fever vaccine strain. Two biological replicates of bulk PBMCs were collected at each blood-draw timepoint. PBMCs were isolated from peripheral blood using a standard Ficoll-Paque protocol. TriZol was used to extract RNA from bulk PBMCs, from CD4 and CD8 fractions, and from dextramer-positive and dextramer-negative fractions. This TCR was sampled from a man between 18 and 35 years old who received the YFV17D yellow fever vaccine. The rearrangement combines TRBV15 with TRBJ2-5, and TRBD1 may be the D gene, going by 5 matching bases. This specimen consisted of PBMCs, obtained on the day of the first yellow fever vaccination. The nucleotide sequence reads TGTGCCACCAGCAGAGATCTGGTCAGGGAAGAGACCCAGTACTTC. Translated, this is CATSRDLVREETQYF. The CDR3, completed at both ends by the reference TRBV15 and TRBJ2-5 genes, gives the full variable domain DAMVIQNPRYQVTQFGKPVTLSCSQTLNHNVMYWYQQKSSQAPKLLFHYYDKDFNNEADTPDNFQSRRPNTSFCFLDIRSPGLGDTAMYLCATSRDLVREETQYFGPGTRLLVL.